The clone carrying this TCR beta chain was recorded only once. Its antigen is not identified. This sample was taken from a study of T cell responses to AZD1222 COVID-19 vaccine. The protocol was immunoSEQ multiplex PCR, while the TCRdb copy is restricted to in-frame clones and leaves out a portion. This table has fewer than 150,000 clones, approximately 86% appearing once. The study, taken as a whole, reports: Donors were chiefly white British, with a greater number of females, and clonal diversity was perhaps underestimated.

The germline V gene has CDR1 MNHEY and CDR2 SMNVEV (reference sequence). CDR3 length: 16 residues. Trimming took 6 bases from V and 4 from J; bases not matched to a gene: 9. This chain connects TRBV27 to TRBJ2-5; 12 bases align to TRBD2. Sample: peripheral blood, taken on day 0 of AZD1222 vaccination. This sequence originates from an adult in good health. CDR3 nucleotides: TGTGCCAGCAGCCCTAGGACTAGCGGGAATAGAGAGACCCAGTACTTC. Residues: CASSPRTSGNRETQYF.